Below are 7 T cell receptor beta chains sequenced from a single sample in a study of blood T cell repertoires in COVID-19. This table comes from immunoSEQ multiplex PCR, and its TCRdb copy is limited to in-frame clones, with some not included. The sample shows some 80,000 clones, roughly 80% of them seen only once. Sequencing input: peripheral blood. Receptors were obtained from a woman in her 70s with acute or convalescent COVID-19.

V and J are TRBV15 and TRBJ2-5, with 10 bases fitting TRBD2. There are 16 residues in the CDR3. Germline CDR1 reads LNHNV; CDR2 reads YYDKDF (reference sequence). After removal of 0 bases from V and 9 bases from J, the junction contained 10 bases not matched to a gene. CDR3 residues: CATSRELAGVGAAQYF. The CDR3 DNA follows: TGTGCCACCAGCAGAGAGCTAGCGGGAGTGGGGGCGGCCCAGTACTTC.

The V and J genes are TRBV30 and TRBJ2-7; 9 bases line up with TRBD2. Trimming took 0 bases from V and 1 from J; bases not matched to a gene: 7. CDR3 length: 16 amino acids. Germline-derived CDR1 and CDR2 are GTSNPN and SVGIG (reference sequence). The CDR3 region is CAWSVGGSGGSYEQYF. The CDR3 region has the DNA TGTGCCTGGAGTGTTGGGGGTAGCGGGGGATCCTACGAGCAGTACTTC.

The CDR3 DNA follows: TGTGCCAGCAGCTTGGAGGACAAGCGGGAGTACTACAATGAGCAGTTCTTC. Translation gives CASSLEDKREYYNEQFF. This chain connects TRBV5-5 to TRBJ2-1; 8 bases agree with TRBD2. The CDR3 runs 17 residues. The germline gives CDR1 SGHKS, CDR2 YYEKEE (reference sequence). V lost 0 bases to trimming and J lost 3 bases; unmatched junction nucleotides: 8.

The chain employs TRBV5-5 and TRBJ1-5; D possibly corresponds to TRBD1 (5 bases). The CDR3 is 16 residues long. Trimming took 0 bases from V and 1 from J, leaving 11 bases between them. Germline lookup yields CDR1 SGHKS and CDR2 YYEKEE (reference sequence). The CDR3 DNA is TGTGCCAGCAGCTTGGTCGGGGGGAACAGCAATCAGCCCCAGCATTTT. Its protein product is CASSLVGGNSNQPQHF. Combining the CDR3 with reference TRBV5-5 and TRBJ1-5 gives the whole variable domain DAGVTQSPTHLIKTRGQQVTLRCSPISGHKSVSWYQQVLGQGPQFIFQYYEKEERGRGNFPDRFSARQFPNYSSELNVNALLLGDSALYLCASSLVGGNSNQPQHFGDGTRLSIL.

In nucleotides, the CDR3 is TGTGCCAGCAGCTTCACAGGGAACACTGAAGCTTTCTTT. Translating gives CASSFTGNTEAFF. The J gene is TRBJ1-1, the V gene TRBV7-8, with D maybe TRBD1 (5 bases). Trimming took 3 bases from V and 1 from J, leaving 6 bases between them. Germline V gives CDR1 SGHVS, CDR2 FQNEAQ. This CDR3 has 13 amino acids. Full variable domain (outside the CDR3, taken from reference TRBV7-8 and TRBJ1-1): GAGVSQSPRYKVAKRGQDVALRCDPISGHVSLFWYQQALGQGPEFLTYFQNEAQLDKSGLPSDRFFAERPEGSVSTLKIQRTQQEDSAVYLCASSFTGNTEAFFGQGTRLTVV.

The chain couples TRBV2 to TRBJ1-5; possible D gene TRBD1, 6 bases. The CDR3 length is 13 residues. CDR1 is SNHLY and CDR2 is FYNNEI in the germline V gene. V was shortened by 8 bases and J by 0 bases, with 8 bases between the two germline ends. The CDR3 loop reads CASAGDSNQPQHF. The CDR3, as DNA: TGTGCCAGCGCAGGGGATAGCAATCAGCCCCAGCATTTT.

The chain employs TRBV7-6 and TRBJ1-6, with 8 positions matching TRBD1. The CDR3 extends over 15 amino acids. Germline assignment: CDR1 SGHVS and CDR2 FNYEAQ. V lost 5 bases and J lost 9; bases outside the gene matches: 9. This CDR3 is CASSQEAQGGSPLHF. DNA of the CDR3: TGTGCCAGCAGCCAGGAGGCACAGGGGGGTTCACCCCTCCACTTT.